The rows below give T cell receptor beta chains drawn from one sample of a study of blood T cell repertoires in COVID-19. Here immunoSEQ multiplex PCR was the method, and the copy in TCRdb shows in-frame clones only, minus some. The sample holds roughly 180,000 clones, around 85% seen once. The specimen sequenced was peripheral blood. The receptors come from a woman aged 60-70 years with acute or convalescent COVID-19. Each CDR3 is given with its conserved first and last residue. Fields, in order: V gene, J gene, clone size, D gene, CDR3 protein, CDR3 DNA. D genes are given only for firm matches. The listing skips clone size in some rows; elsewhere it reads once, few, many or a size class.

>TRBV6-5|TRBJ1-6|-|-
CASSSYRDLNSPLHF
TGTGCCAGCAGTTCATACAGGGATCTTAATTCACCCCTCCACTTT
>TRBV19|TRBJ1-4|-|-
CATREGVGEKLFF
TGTGCCACCCGAGAGGGCGTCGGTGAAAAACTGTTTTTT
>TRBV11-3|TRBJ1-2|-|TRBD1
CASSSGRQGGGYTF
TGTGCCAGCAGCTCTGGTAGACAGGGGGGAGGCTACACCTTC
>TRBV5-4|TRBJ2-7|-|TRBD1
CASSVGQGAGEQYF
TGTGCCAGCAGCGTGGGACAGGGGGCGGGCGAGCAGTACTTC
>TRBV7-9|TRBJ2-2|-|TRBD1
CASSPGTGGTGTGELFF
TGTGCCAGCAGCCCCGGGACAGGGGGCACGGGCACCGGGGAGCTGTTTTTT
>TRBV3-1/TRBV3-2|TRBJ1-1|-|-
CASSQAAGPLAAEAFF
TGTGCCAGCAGCCAAGCGGCAGGCCCCCTGGCAGCTGAAGCTTTCTTT
>TRBV5-1|TRBJ1-2|few|-
CASKNGLGTIYGYTF
TGCGCCAGCAAAAATGGGCTCGGGACTATCTATGGCTACACCTTC
>TRBV2|TRBJ2-7|-|TRBD2
CASSWASGTPGEQYF
TGTGCCAGCAGCTGGGCTAGCGGGACCCCTGGGGAGCAGTACTTC
>TRBV29-1|TRBJ2-5|-|TRBD2
CSAKVAGDLETQYF
TGCAGCGCAAAGGTAGCGGGAGATTTGGAGACCCAGTACTTC
>TRBV4-2|TRBJ2-1|few|TRBD2
CASSQRLAGVSYNEQFF
TGTGCCAGCAGCCAAAGACTAGCTGGGGTCTCCTACAATGAGCAGTTCTTC
>TRBV27|TRBJ1-1|-|-
CASSWGFEEGSVLSF
TGTGCCAGCAGTTGGGGGTTTGAGGAGGGATCGGTTTTGAGCTTT
>TRBV19|TRBJ2-3|-|-
CASSIGQNPSTDTQYF
TGTGCCAGTAGTATTGGACAGAATCCTAGCACAGATACGCAGTATTTT
>TRBV28|TRBJ2-7|-|TRBD2
CASTPGRGRYEQYF
TGTGCCAGCACCCCTGGGCGGGGGAGGTACGAGCAGTACTTC
>TRBV5-1|TRBJ2-2|once|TRBD1
CASSYFAPGQGNTGELFF
TGCGCCAGCAGCTACTTCGCCCCGGGACAGGGGAACACCGGGGAGCTGTTTTTT
>TRBV24-1|TRBJ2-5|once|TRBD1
CATSDETGKGHF
TGTGCCACCAGTGATGAGACAGGGAAAGGGCACTTC
>TRBV29-1|TRBJ1-1|-|-
CSVEARGTEAFF
TGCAGCGTTGAAGCCCGGGGCACTGAAGCTTTCTTT
>TRBV11-2|TRBJ2-5|-|-
CASSLDPYGGETQYF
TGTGCCAGCAGCTTAGATCCTTACGGCGGGGAGACCCAGTACTTC
>TRBV3-1/TRBV3-2|TRBJ1-5|-|-
CASSQGAGGVQPQHF
TGTGCCAGCAGCCAAGGGGCGGGGGGCGTCCAGCCCCAGCATTTT
>TRBV5-1|TRBJ1-4|-|-
CASSLRQSEANEKLFF
TGCGCCAGCAGCTTGCGTCAAAGTGAGGCTAATGAAAAACTGTTTTTT
>TRBV5-1|TRBJ2-2|once|TRBD2
CASSFTTSGNTGELFF
TGCGCCAGCAGCTTCACGACTAGCGGAAACACCGGGGAGCTGTTTTTT
>TRBV19|TRBJ1-5|-|-
CASSPVTGSNQPQHF
TGTGCCAGTAGCCCCGTTACAGGAAGCAATCAGCCCCAGCATTTT
>TRBV7-3|TRBJ2-1|-|TRBD2
CASSPRGLASEQFF
TGTGCCAGCAGCCCGAGGGGACTAGCGAGTGAGCAGTTCTTC
>TRBV19|TRBJ2-7|-|-
CASTPSAGSEQYF
TGTGCCAGTACTCCTAGCGCAGGGTCCGAGCAGTACTTC
>TRBV7-9|TRBJ1-5|-|-
CASSSLNQPQHF
TGTGCCAGCAGCTCCTTGAATCAGCCCCAGCATTTT
>TRBV7-9|TRBJ1-1|-|TRBD1
CASSFTGGGEAFF
TGTGCCAGCAGTTTCACAGGGGGTGGTGAAGCTTTCTTT
>TRBV28|TRBJ1-2|-|-
CASSFRASGYTF
TGTGCCAGCAGTTTCAGGGCCAGTGGCTACACCTTC
>TRBV27|TRBJ1-5|-|-
CATAGLTRDQPQHF
TGTGCCACCGCCGGTCTCACGCGGGATCAGCCCCAGCATTTT
>TRBV10-3|TRBJ1-2|-|-
CAISEAARGYTF
TGTGCCATCAGTGAGGCGGCACGGGGCTACACCTTC
>TRBV30|TRBJ1-5|few|TRBD1
CAWSGQGAREPQHF
TGTGCCTGGAGCGGACAGGGGGCCAGGGAGCCCCAGCATTTT
>TRBV28|TRBJ1-5|few|TRBD1
CASADRGNQPQHF
TGTGCCAGCGCCGACAGGGGAAATCAGCCCCAGCATTTT
>TRBV28|TRBJ2-1|-|TRBD2
CASSRLAGAESNEQFF
TGTGCCAGCAGTCGCCTAGCGGGGGCCGAGAGCAATGAGCAGTTCTTC
>TRBV29-1|TRBJ1-3|-|-
CSVGLTSGNTIYF
TGCAGCGTTGGACTGACCTCTGGAAACACCATATATTTT
>TRBV6-6|TRBJ2-3|few|-
CASRAGSSTDTQYF
TGTGCCAGCAGGGCAGGGTCTAGCACAGATACGCAGTATTTT
>TRBV18|TRBJ1-5|-|-
CASSPRSGHNQPQHF
TGTGCCAGCTCACCGCGGTCGGGACACAATCAGCCCCAGCATTTT
>TRBV28|TRBJ2-7|few|TRBD1
CASGTAYYEQYF
TGTGCCTCCGGGACAGCGTATTACGAGCAGTACTTC
>TRBV28|TRBJ1-2|-|-
CASSFAGAASGGYTF
TGTGCCAGCAGTTTTGCGGGGGCCGCTTCTGGCGGCTACACCTTC
>TRBV19|TRBJ1-5|-|TRBD1
CASSLQGGNQPQHF
TGTGCCAGTAGCCTACAGGGGGGCAATCAGCCCCAGCATTTT
>TRBV19|TRBJ2-1|-|-
CASSIGTREQFF
TGTGCCAGTAGTATAGGAACTAGGGAGCAGTTCTTC
>TRBV7-2|TRBJ2-2|-|-
CASSLVGLGELFF
TGTGCCAGCAGCTTAGTTGGCTTGGGGGAGCTGTTTTTT
>TRBV19|TRBJ1-2|-|-
CASTQEDYGYTF
TGTGCCAGTACCCAGGAGGACTATGGCTACACCTTC
>TRBV10-3|TRBJ2-7|-|-
CAISPDSSYEQYF
TGTGCCATCAGCCCGGACAGCTCCTACGAGCAGTACTTC
>TRBV11-2|TRBJ2-5|-|-
CASSRARGETQYF
TGTGCCAGCAGCCGTGCCCGGGGGGAGACCCAGTACTTC
>TRBV11-3|TRBJ2-1|-|-
CASSPVRGDYNEQFF
TGTGCCAGCAGCCCCGTCCGTGGAGACTACAATGAGCAGTTCTTC
>TRBV3-1/TRBV3-2|TRBJ1-2|-|-
CASSLRGGGRDYGYTF
TGTGCCAGCAGCCTTAGGGGCGGGGGGCGCGACTATGGCTACACCTTC
>TRBV2|TRBJ2-3|-|-
CASSHREPTDTQYF
TGTGCCAGCAGTCACCGGGAGCCCACAGATACGCAGTATTTT
>TRBV6-5|TRBJ2-2|-|-
CASRLRGSGELFF
TGTGCCAGCAGACTCAGGGGTAGCGGGGAGCTGTTTTTT
>TRBV13|TRBJ1-4|-|TRBD1
CASSERTGSNEKLFF
TGTGCCAGCAGCGAGCGGACAGGATCTAATGAAAAACTGTTTTTT
>TRBV11-2|TRBJ1-6|once|TRBD1
CASSSRGQGINSPLHF
TGTGCCAGCAGCTCCCGGGGACAGGGGATAAATTCACCCCTCCACTTT